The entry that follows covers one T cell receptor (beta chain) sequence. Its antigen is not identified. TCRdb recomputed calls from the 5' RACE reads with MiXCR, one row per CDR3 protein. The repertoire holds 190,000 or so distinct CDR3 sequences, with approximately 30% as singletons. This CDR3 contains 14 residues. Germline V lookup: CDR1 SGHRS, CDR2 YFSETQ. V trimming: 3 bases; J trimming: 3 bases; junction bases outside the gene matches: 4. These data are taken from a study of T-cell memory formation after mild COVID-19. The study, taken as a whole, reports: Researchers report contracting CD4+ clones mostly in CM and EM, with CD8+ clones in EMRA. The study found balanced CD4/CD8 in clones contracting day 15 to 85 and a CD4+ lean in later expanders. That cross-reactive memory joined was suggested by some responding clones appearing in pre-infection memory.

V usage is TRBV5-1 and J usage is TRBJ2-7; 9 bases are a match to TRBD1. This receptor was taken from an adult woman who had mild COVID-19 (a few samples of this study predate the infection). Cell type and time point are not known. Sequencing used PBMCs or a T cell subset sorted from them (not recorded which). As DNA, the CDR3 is TGCGCCAGCAGCTCAGGACAGGGGATCTACGAGCAGTACTTC. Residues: CASSSGQGIYEQYF.